This is a list of T cell receptor beta chains from one sample in a study of blood T cell repertoires in COVID-19. TCRdb keeps only in-frame clones here, not all; method: immunoSEQ multiplex PCR. The sample lists some 170,000 clones, approximately 88% occurring once. Sequenced material: peripheral blood. The receptors derive from a woman aged 80 or older with active or convalescent COVID-19. The CDR3 runs from the conserved cysteine through the conserved F or W. Fields, in order: CDR3 length, V gene, D gene, J gene, clone size, CDR3 DNA, CDR3 protein. A D gene is named only where the DNA matches it firmly. Not all rows give a size; the values are once, few, many and, for expanded clones, a class.

15	TRBV6-2/TRBV6-3	TRBD1	TRBJ1-2	.	TGTGCCAGCAGCCCGGGGGATGACAGGGCACGTGGCTACACCTTC	CASSPGDDRARGYTF
14	TRBV5-1	.	TRBJ1-5	.	TGCGCCAGCAGCTCGGGGGGGTTAGGGCAGCCCCAGCATTTT	CASSSGGLGQPQHF
14	TRBV28	.	TRBJ2-7	few	TGTGCCAGCAGTTTTGACTTTAGGTCCCACGAGCAGTACTTC	CASSFDFRSHEQYF
13	TRBV29-1	TRBD1	TRBJ2-7	.	TGCAGCGTTGAAGGGACAGGGCACTACGAGCAGTACTTC	CSVEGTGHYEQYF
15	TRBV6-2/TRBV6-3	TRBD1	TRBJ1-1	few	TGTGCCAGCAGTTACGGCGGGACAGTGAACACTGAAGCTTTCTTT	CASSYGGTVNTEAFF
13	TRBV5-8	.	TRBJ1-1	.	TGTGCCAGCACCCCTCGGGGGGCGGCTGAAGCTTTCTTT	CASTPRGAAEAFF
18	TRBV21-1	.	TRBJ2-3	.	TGTGCCAGCAGCCCCAAGCCGACTAGCGGGGTCCCCACAGATACGCAGTATTTT	CASSPKPTSGVPTDTQYF
13	TRBV19	TRBD1	TRBJ1-2	few	TGTGCCAGTAGCCCCTCCCAGACAGGGGGCTACACCTTC	CASSPSQTGGYTF
16	TRBV19	TRBD1	TRBJ1-5	.	TGTGCCAGTAGTACGGACAGGAGGACTCACAATCAGCCCCAGCATTTT	CASSTDRRTHNQPQHF
12	TRBV18	.	TRBJ2-5	.	TGTGCCAGCTCAGGGCTGGAAGAGACCCAGTACTTC	CASSGLEETQYF
17	TRBV7-3	.	TRBJ2-2	many	TGTGCCAGCAGCTTAAATGACAGATACGCGAACACCGGGGAGCTGTTTTTT	CASSLNDRYANTGELFF
15	TRBV7-9	.	TRBJ2-3	.	TGTGCCAGCAGCCAATCCGCAGGGGCCTCAGATACGCAGTATTTT	CASSQSAGASDTQYF
12	TRBV2	.	TRBJ1-5	.	TGTGCCAGCAGGGGCAGCAATCAGCCCCAGCATTTT	CASRGSNQPQHF
14	TRBV5-1	.	TRBJ2-6	.	TGCGCCAGCAGCCTAGAAACTGGGGCCAACGTCCTGACTTTC	CASSLETGANVLTF
16	TRBV27	TRBD1	TRBJ1-4	.	TGTGCCAGCAGATTAAACCAGGGGGCAACTAATGAAAAACTGTTTTTT	CASRLNQGATNEKLFF
16	TRBV6-1	.	TRBJ1-5	.	TGTGCCAGCAGTGAATTCGAGGGTTTTGGCAATCAGCCCCAGCATTTT	CASSEFEGFGNQPQHF
11	TRBV19	.	TRBJ2-2	.	TGTGCCAGTAGTATCTCCGGGGAGCTGTTTTTT	CASSISGELFF
13	TRBV4-3	.	TRBJ1-5	.	TGCGCCAGCAGCCAAGGGAGGGAGCAGCCCCAGCATTTT	CASSQGREQPQHF
16	TRBV7-2	.	TRBJ1-3	.	TGTGCCAGCAGCTTAGCCCTTACAGGGACTGGAAACACCATATATTTT	CASSLALTGTGNTIYF
16	TRBV5-8	TRBD2	TRBJ2-1	.	TGTGCCAGCAGCTGGGCTGGGACTAGCGGGGTCGGTGAGCAGTTCTTC	CASSWAGTSGVGEQFF
14	TRBV28	.	TRBJ2-7	.	TGTGCCAGCACCCAGAGGGGGATTACCTACGAGCAGTACTTC	CASTQRGITYEQYF
18	TRBV3-1/TRBV3-2	TRBD2	TRBJ2-3	.	TGTGCCAGCAGCCCCCCCCGAACGGGCGGGGGTAGCACAGATACGCAGTATTTT	CASSPPRTGGGSTDTQYF
14	TRBV5-6	.	TRBJ1-4	.	TGTGCCAGCAGCTGGGGGCGGAGTAATGAAAAACTGTTTTTT	CASSWGRSNEKLFF
14	TRBV4-1	.	TRBJ2-3	.	TGCGCCAGCAGCCAAGATCGGGTCCTGGATACGCAGTATTTT	CASSQDRVLDTQYF
15	TRBV5-1	TRBD1	TRBJ1-3	.	TGCGCCAGCAGCTCTACAGGGGTCTCTGGAAACACCATATATTTT	CASSSTGVSGNTIYF
15	TRBV7-8	TRBD1	TRBJ1-5	.	TGTGCCAGCAGCCGGGACAGGGTAGGCAATCAGCCCCAGCATTTT	CASSRDRVGNQPQHF
13	TRBV4-3	.	TRBJ2-7	.	TGCGCCAGCAGCCAAGATCTTACAGGACAGAGTTACTTC	CASSQDLTGQSYF
16	TRBV4-3	TRBD2	TRBJ2-1	.	TGCGCCAGCAGCCAAGCTTCGGGGGGGCCTTACAATGAGCAGTTCTTC	CASSQASGGPYNEQFF
17	TRBV9	TRBD1	TRBJ1-6	.	TGTGCCAGCAGCCCGAGCGACAGGGACGCCTATAATTCACCCCTCCACTTT	CASSPSDRDAYNSPLHF
13	TRBV5-4	TRBD1	TRBJ1-2	.	TGTGCCAGCCGCGGACAGGGGGCGCGCGGCTACACCTTC	CASRGQGARGYTF
17	TRBV19	.	TRBJ1-5	.	TGTGCCAGTAGTCCCCTCGGACTTATCAGCCCCAATCAGCCCCAGCATTTT	CASSPLGLISPNQPQHF
13	TRBV9	.	TRBJ1-2	few	TGTGCCAGCAGCGTGACTGACCTCTATGGCTACACCTTC	CASSVTDLYGYTF
17	TRBV27	TRBD2	TRBJ2-5	.	TGTGCCAGCAGTTTATCCCCTAGCGGGGGGGGCCAAGAGACCCAGTACTTC	CASSLSPSGGGQETQYF
15	TRBV14	TRBD1	TRBJ1-2	few	TGTGCCAGCAGCCCGCCCGGACAGGGTCGCCTTGGCTACACCTTC	CASSPPGQGRLGYTF
16	TRBV3-1/TRBV3-2	TRBD1	TRBJ2-2	once	TGTGCCAGCAGCCAAAACAGGGGCCTAAACACCGGGGAGCTGTTTTTT	CASSQNRGLNTGELFF
12	TRBV4-1	TRBD1	TRBJ2-7	few	TGCGTGAGTGGGACAGAGCTATACGAGCAGTACTTC	CVSGTELYEQYF
15	TRBV7-9	TRBD1	TRBJ1-2	.	TGTGCCAGCAGCTTAGATCGCCAGGGGGTCAATGGCTACACCTTC	CASSLDRQGVNGYTF
15	TRBV11-2	TRBD1	TRBJ1-2	.	TGTGCCAGCAGCGCAGGGACAGGGTCCTGGTATGGCTACACCTTC	CASSAGTGSWYGYTF
16	TRBV6-1	.	TRBJ1-5	.	TGTGCCAGCAGTGAACTCGGGGGAGCCTATAATCAGCCCCAGCATTTT	CASSELGGAYNQPQHF
17	TRBV28	TRBD2	TRBJ2-3	.	TGTGCCAGCAGTTTAGGGCCGGGACTAGCGGACACAGATACGCAGTATTTT	CASSLGPGLADTDTQYF
14	TRBV11-2	.	TRBJ1-1	.	TGTGCCAGCATCGTTGAGGGCGGGAACACTGAAGCTTTCTTT	CASIVEGGNTEAFF
17	TRBV6-2/TRBV6-3	TRBD1	TRBJ1-5	.	TGTGCCAGCAGTTACACTGGGACAGGGTATAGCAATCAGCCCCAGCATTTT	CASSYTGTGYSNQPQHF
17	TRBV3-1/TRBV3-2	.	TRBJ2-2	.	TGTGCCAGCAGCTATCCGACCACGGGGGCGAACACCGGGGAGCTGTTTTTT	CASSYPTTGANTGELFF
16	TRBV11-2	TRBD2	TRBJ2-7	.	TGTGCCAGCAGCTACGGGACTAGCGGGGGGGCCTACGAGCAGTACTTC	CASSYGTSGGAYEQYF
15	TRBV6-2/TRBV6-3	.	TRBJ1-5	.	TGTGCCAGCAGCCGCCGACAACTTAGCAATCAGCCCCAGCATTTT	CASSRRQLSNQPQHF
18	TRBV7-2	TRBD2	TRBJ2-3	.	TGTGCCAGCAGCTTAGCTAGCGGGGGAGGGCAGGCTGCAGATACGCAGTATTTT	CASSLASGGGQAADTQYF
15	TRBV28	TRBD2	TRBJ2-7	.	TGTGCCAGCAGTCTAACTAGCGGGGGGGCCGTCGAGCAGTACTTC	CASSLTSGGAVEQYF
12	TRBV6-6	.	TRBJ2-7	.	TGTGCCAGCTCCCCAGGGTCCTACGAGCAGTACTTC	CASSPGSYEQYF
16	TRBV6-2/TRBV6-3	.	TRBJ2-4	.	TGTGCCAGCAGTTACATGGACACAGTGGGCAAAAACATTCAGTACTTC	CASSYMDTVGKNIQYF
12	TRBV14	.	TRBJ1-4	.	TGTGCCAGCAGCCAGTTATATGAAAAACTGTTTTTT	CASSQLYEKLFF
15	TRBV6-2/TRBV6-3	.	TRBJ1-2	.	TGTGCCAGCAGTTCCCCGGACGCGGGGAACTATGGCTACACCTTC	CASSSPDAGNYGYTF
17	TRBV5-1	TRBD2	TRBJ2-2	.	TGCGCCAGCAGCTTCTCAAGCGGGGGGAAGAACACCGGGGAGCTGTTTTTT	CASSFSSGGKNTGELFF